One sample yielded the 25 T cell receptor beta chains listed below, sequenced in a study of graft-versus-host responses after intestinal transplantation. Their specific antigens are unknown. The protocol was immunoSEQ multiplex PCR, while the TCRdb copy is restricted to in-frame clones and leaves out a portion. The data hold about 120,000 clones, with 85% to 95% observed a single time. The sequenced sample was unstimulated CD4+ T cells sorted from spleen or lymph node cells, obtained before intestinal transplant. Source of these receptors: a human donor who received an intestinal transplant.

The chain carries TRBV2 and TRBJ2-1; 7 nucleotides agree with TRBD2. The junction had 5 bases not matched to a gene; V was cut back by 5 bases and J by 1 base. Germline-derived CDR1 and CDR2 are SNHLY and FYNNEI. The CDR3 totals 15 residues. The chain's CDR3 is CASSLDGRSYNEQFF. Here the CDR3 DNA reads TGTGCCAGCAGTTTGGACGGGAGGTCCTACAATGAGCAGTTCTTC.

The chain employs TRBV9 and TRBJ2-1, with 7 bases lining up with TRBD1. This CDR3 comprises 16 residues. Germline CDR1 SGDLS, CDR2 YYNGEE. The V and J ends lost 2 bases and 2 bases, in that order; junction bases with no gene match: 7. The CDR3 nucleotides are TGTGCCAGCAGCGTCGCCGGGACAGAACCCTACAATGAGCAGTTCTTC. This sequence encodes CASSVAGTEPYNEQFF. Full variable domain (outside the CDR3, taken from reference TRBV9 and TRBJ2-1): DSGVTQTPKHLITATGQRVTLRCSPRSGDLSVYWYQQSLDQGLQFLIQYYNGEERAKGNILERFSAQQFPDLHSELNLSSLELGDSALYFCASSVAGTEPYNEQFFGPGTRLTVL.

CDR3 loop: CAWDRGGTEAFF. Written as DNA, the CDR3 is TGTGCCTGGGACAGGGGGGGCACTGAAGCTTTCTTT. This chain links TRBV30 with TRBJ1-1; 9 nucleotides line up with TRBD1. J gave up 4 bases and V 5 bases, and 2 bases lay outside the gene matches. Germline CDR1 GTSNPN, CDR2 SVGIG (reference sequence). This CDR3 has 12 residues.

This sequence joins TRBV6-1 and TRBJ2-5; possible D gene TRBD1, 6 bases. Trimming removed 5 bases from V and 1 base from J, with 8 bases in between. The CDR3 runs 13 residues. CDR1 and CDR2 from the germline V gene are MNHNS and SASEGT. CDR3: CASSWTVQETQYF. For the CDR3, the DNA is TGTGCCAGCAGTTGGACAGTCCAAGAGACCCAGTACTTC.

This clone occurred a few times. The chain employs TRBV21-1 and TRBJ1-4; the table's D call of TRBD1 was not tested on the DNA. TRBV21-1 is marked as a pseudogene. This CDR3 has 15 residues. CDR3 DNA sequence: TGTGCCAGCAGCCTTCAACAGGGGGAAGAGGAAAAACTGTTTTTT. This translates into CASSLQQGEEEKLFF.

The chain joins TRBV10-3 to TRBJ2-7; D unclear. Trimming pared 4 bases from V and 3 bases from J, leaving 7 bases between. CDR3 length: 12 amino acids. Looked up from germline, CDR1 is ENHRY and CDR2 is SYGVKD. This CDR3 is CAISVQNYEQYF. The CDR3 DNA reads as TGTGCCATCAGTGTTCAGAACTACGAGCAGTACTTC.

This chain joins TRBV28 and TRBJ1-5; no firm D call. Germline assignment: CDR1 MDHEN and CDR2 SYDVKM. There are 14 residues in the CDR3. V lost 3 bases and J lost 3, with 9 bases in between. This chain's CDR3 is CASSLLGSNQPQHF. DNA of the CDR3: TGTGCCAGCAGTTTGCTGGGATCCAATCAGCCCCAGCATTTT.

V is TRBV6-5 and J is TRBJ1-2; D unresolved. The germline gives CDR1 MNHEY, CDR2 SVGAGI. The V end lost 2 bases, the J end lost 2 bases, and 3 bases lay between the germline ends. The CDR3 covers 12 residues. This CDR3 reads CASSYTNYGYTF. The CDR3 coding sequence is TGTGCCAGCAGTTACACGAACTATGGCTACACCTTC.

The rearrangement joins TRBV28 to TRBJ2-7; D remains ambiguous. The germline gives CDR1 MDHEN, CDR2 SYDVKM. Trimming removed 5 bases from V and 2 bases from J, with 10 bases in between. The CDR3 is 13 amino acids. CDR3 DNA: TGTGCCAGCAGTCTTGTAACGCCCTACGAGCAGTACTTC. Protein product: CASSLVTPYEQYF. Using reference TRBV28 and TRBJ2-7 for the parts outside the CDR3, the full variable domain is DVKVTQSSRYLVKRTGEKVFLECVQDMDHENMFWYRQDPGLGLRLIYFSYDVKMKEKGDIPEGYSVSREKKERFSLILESASTNQTSMYLCASSLVTPYEQYFGPGTRLTVT.

V gene TRBV10-2 combines with J gene TRBJ1-2, with D perhaps TRBD1 (5 bases). Germline V gene data show CDR1 as WSHSY and CDR2 as SAAADI. The CDR3 contains 15 residues. Trimming took off 6 bases at V and 5 bases at J, with 19 bases between the two ends. CDR3 in DNA: TGCGCCAGCAGCGATGGGGTCCGGGGGGAGTATGGCTACACCTTC. This translates into CASSDGVRGEYGYTF.

The rearrangement uses TRBV19 and TRBJ2-1, with 11 bases identical to TRBD2. Germline trimming cut 1 base from V and 7 bases from J; bases unmatched to any gene: 6. Germline V gene data show CDR1 as LNHDA and CDR2 as SQIVND (reference sequence). This CDR3 region has 16 residues. The CDR3 loop reads CASSIVGRLAGNEQFF. The CDR3 bases are TGTGCCAGTAGTATAGTGGGGAGACTAGCGGGGAATGAGCAGTTCTTC.

The chain employs TRBV5-1 and TRBJ2-1; D may be TRBD2 (5 bases). CDR3 length equals 16 residues. Germline assignment: CDR1 SGHRS and CDR2 YFSETQ. V lost 3 bases to trimming and J lost 0 bases, with 13 bases between them. The CDR3 DNA is TGCGCCAGCAGCTCATTGGCGGGTCCCTCCTACAATGAGCAGTTCTTC. Protein: CASSSLAGPSYNEQFF.

The chain employs TRBV14 and TRBJ2-5; possibly TRBD2 for D (5 bases). This CDR3 is 14 amino acids long. Trimming took 4 bases from V and 2 from J, leaving 11 bases between them. Germline V lookup: CDR1 SGHDN, CDR2 FVKESK. The CDR3: CASSPRGVQETQYF. The CDR3 DNA is TGTGCCAGCAGCCCCCGGGGTGTACAAGAGACCCAGTACTTC. The whole variable domain, remainder taken from reference TRBV14 and TRBJ2-5, is EAGVTQFPSHSVIEKGQTVTLRCDPISGHDNLYWYRRVMGKEIKFLLHFVKESKQDESGMPNNRFLAERTGGTYSTLKVQPAELEDSGVYFCASSPRGVQETQYFGPGTRLLVL.

V is TRBV30 and J is TRBJ2-7, with D possibly TRBD1 on 6 matching bases. The length of the CDR3 is 16 residues. Looked up from germline, CDR1 is GTSNPN and CDR2 is SVGIG (reference sequence). Trimming took off 0 bases at V and 7 bases at J, with 22 bases between the two ends. CDR3 nucleotide sequence: TGTGCCTGGAGTGTATTAATAGGCAGGGGAAAAGGAGAGCAGTACTTC. Translation: CAWSVLIGRGKGEQYF.

To note about this clone: This specimen includes other DNA sequences encoding the same CDR3. V usage is TRBV6-1 and J usage is TRBJ1-5; no clear D. This CDR3 is 15 amino acids long. Between the trimmed V and J ends, which lost 3 bases and 0 bases, there was a span of 9 bases. The germline V gene has CDR1 MNHNS and CDR2 SASEGT. The CDR3 sequence is CASSDSYDSNQPQHF. CDR3 nucleotide sequence: TGTGCCAGCAGTGACAGCTACGATAGCAATCAGCCCCAGCATTTT.

The chain combines TRBV7-9 with TRBJ1-1, with 7 bases aligning to TRBD1. The V gene end was trimmed by 1 base and the J gene end by 1 base; junction bases not matched to a gene: 0. CDR1 and CDR2 from the germline V gene are SEHNR and FQNEAQ (reference sequence). The length of the CDR3 is 14 residues. The CDR3 nucleotides are TGTGCCAGCAGCTTAGACAGGGGGAACACTGAAGCTTTCTTT. This codes for CASSLDRGNTEAFF.

The J gene is TRBJ2-7, the V gene TRBV9, with a tentative D call TRBD1 (5 bases). This CDR3 is 14 amino acids long. The V gene's germline CDR1 is SGDLS and CDR2 YYNGEE. V lost 0 bases and J 2 bases, leaving 9 bases between the germline ends. The CDR3 sequence is CASSVDSGPYEQYF. The CDR3 bases are TGTGCCAGCAGCGTAGACTCAGGGCCCTACGAGCAGTACTTC.

The gene calls are TRBV18 and TRBJ2-1; TRBD2 agrees at 11 bases. V trimming: 8 bases; J trimming: 5 bases; junction bases outside the gene matches: 11. CDR1 KGHSH and CDR2 LQKENI come from the germline V gene. The CDR3 sequence is 16 residues long. The CDR3 nucleotides read TGTGCCAGCCAACCAGTTAGCGGGAGGGAGAACAATGAGCAGTTCTTC. It specifies CASQPVSGRENNEQFF.

This clone was counted once. V gene TRBV11-2 combines with J gene TRBJ2-3, with a tentative D call TRBD2 (5 bases). Per the germline V gene, CDR1 is SGHAT and CDR2 is FQNNGV. CDR3 length equals 15 residues. Trimming took 1 base from V and 4 from J, leaving 12 bases between them. CDR3: CASSLVGMEADTQYF. CDR3 nucleotides: TGTGCCAGCAGCTTAGTGGGGATGGAGGCAGATACGCAGTATTTT.

V is TRBV19 and J is TRBJ2-7; the D gene is possibly TRBD1 (6 bases). The CDR3 runs to 13 residues. Trimming left V 9 bases short and J 3 bases short, with 15 bases between. Germline CDR1 is LNHDA and CDR2 is SQIVND (reference sequence). DNA for the CDR3: TGTGCCAGCCCCCGGGACAAGGTCTACGAGCAGTACTTC. Amino acids: CASPRDKVYEQYF.

In nucleotides, the CDR3 is TGCGACAGCCAACTGGTCCCCCTAGCCAAAAACATTCAGTACTTC. This translates into CDSQLVPLAKNIQYF. V gene TRBV29-1 combines with J gene TRBJ2-4, with D possibly being TRBD1 (5 bases). CDR1 and CDR2 from the germline V gene are SQVTM and ANQGSEA. There are 15 residues in the CDR3.

The chain carries TRBV14 and TRBJ1-2; 7 bases line up with TRBD1. This CDR3 contains 15 residues. With V trimmed by 4 bases and J by 5 bases, 10 bases remained unmatched. Germline CDR1 is SGHDN and CDR2 is FVKESK. The CDR3 bases are TGTGCCAGCAGCCTCAACATTGCAGGGGGTTATGGCTACACCTTC. Translation: CASSLNIAGGYGYTF.

With respect to this clone: Additional DNA sequences in this sample encode the identical CDR3. This sequence joins TRBV29-1 and TRBJ2-3; a possible D gene is TRBD1 (5 bases). This CDR3 comprises 12 residues. Germline V gives CDR1 SQVTM, CDR2 ANQGSEA. V was clipped by 4 bases and J by 6 bases, with 11 bases between them. The chain's CDR3 is CSVGQGADTQYF. The CDR3 DNA sequence: TGCAGCGTTGGGCAAGGGGCGGATACGCAGTATTTT.

This clone was seen just once. The V and J genes are TRBV27 and TRBJ1-4; TRBD1 matches at 8 bases. V gave up 0 bases and J gave up 8 bases; unmatched junction bases: 11. This CDR3 contains 17 residues. CDR1 MNHEY and CDR2 SMNVEV come from the germline V gene (reference sequence). The CDR3 loop is CASSLSASQGAWEKLFF. The CDR3 coding sequence is TGTGCCAGCAGTTTATCAGCAAGTCAGGGGGCATGGGAAAAACTGTTTTTT. The full variable domain, its missing parts supplied by reference TRBV27 and TRBJ1-4, is EAQVTQNPRYLITVTGKKLTVTCSQNMNHEYMSWYRQDPGLGLRQIYYSMNVEVTDKGDVPEGYKVSRKEKRNFPLILESPSPNQTSLYFCASSLSASQGAWEKLFFGSGTQLSVL.

The chain combines TRBV7-3 with TRBJ2-1; TRBD1 matches at 9 bases. Germline V gives CDR1 SGHTA, CDR2 FQGTGA. Losses at the gene ends were 5 bases for V and 7 bases for J; bases not matched to a gene: 18. This CDR3 comprises 18 residues. The CDR3 loop is CASSPTPHRGRFSNEQFF. CDR3 nucleotides: TGTGCCAGCAGCCCAACGCCTCACAGGGGGCGTTTTTCGAATGAGCAGTTCTTC.